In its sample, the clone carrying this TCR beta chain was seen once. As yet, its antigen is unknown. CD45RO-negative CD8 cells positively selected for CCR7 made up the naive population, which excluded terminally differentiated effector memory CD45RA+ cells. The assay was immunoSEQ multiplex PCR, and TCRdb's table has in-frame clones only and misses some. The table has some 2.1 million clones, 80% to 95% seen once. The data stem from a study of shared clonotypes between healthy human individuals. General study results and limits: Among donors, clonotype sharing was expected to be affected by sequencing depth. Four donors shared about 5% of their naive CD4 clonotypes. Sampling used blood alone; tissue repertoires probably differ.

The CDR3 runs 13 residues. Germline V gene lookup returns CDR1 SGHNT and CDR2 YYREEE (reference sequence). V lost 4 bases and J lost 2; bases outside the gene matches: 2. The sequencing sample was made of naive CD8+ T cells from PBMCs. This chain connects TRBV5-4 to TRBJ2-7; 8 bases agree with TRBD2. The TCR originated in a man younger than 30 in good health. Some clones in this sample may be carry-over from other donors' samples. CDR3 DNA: TGTGCCAGCAGCGGCGGGGGGCCCTACGAGCAGTACTTC. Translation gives CASSGGGPYEQYF.